A single sample is the source of the 21 T cell receptor beta chains below, sequenced in a study of radiation and T cells in renal cell carcinoma. Profiling relied on immunoSEQ multiplex PCR, and the TCRdb table lists in-frame clones only, not all of them. The table shows about 120,000 clones, with about four fifths occurring only once. Time point meaning: blood 2 weeks post-SBRT. Treatment denoted: 15 Gy SBRT to primary tumor, nephrectomy 4 weeks later. The specimen comprised blood, sampled from a patient whose treatment included radiotherapy and nephrectomy. The source of these receptors is a man aged 50 to 59 with renal cell carcinoma.

The gene calls are TRBV5-1 and TRBJ2-3; 7 positions agree with TRBD1. The CDR3 sequence is 16 residues long. Germline CDR1 SGHRS, CDR2 YFSETQ. V was pared by 4 bases and J by 0 bases, with 8 bases of the junction left unmatched. The DNA for the CDR3 is TGCGCCAGCAGCCGACACGGACAGGAAAGCACAGATACGCAGTATTTT. Translating gives CASSRHGQESTDTQYF. Full variable domain (remainder filled in from reference TRBV5-1 and TRBJ2-3): KAGVTQTPRYLIKTRGQQVTLSCSPISGHRSVSWYQQTPGQGLQFLFEYFSETQRNKGNFPGRFSGRQFSNSRSEMNVSTLELGDSALYLCASSRHGQESTDTQYFGPGTRLTVL.

The chain joins TRBV6-4 to TRBJ2-2; 11 bases line up with TRBD1. The CDR3 extends over 14 amino acids. Germline CDR1 and CDR2: MRHNA and SNTAGT. The J segment lost 4 bases and the V segment lost 7 bases, leaving 2 bases of the junction unmatched. CDR3 sequence reads: CASTGTGGTGELFF. The CDR3 DNA is TGTGCCAGCACTGGGACAGGGGGCACCGGGGAGCTGTTTTTT.

This sequence joins TRBV9 and TRBJ1-5, with D unclear. The germline V gene encodes CDR1 SGDLS and CDR2 YYNGEE. This CDR3 is 15 amino acids long. Trimming took off 0 bases at V and 10 bases at J, with 17 bases between the two ends. The CDR3 protein is CASSVEAASGTPQHF. The CDR3 region has the DNA TGTGCCAGCAGCGTAGAGGCAGCCTCGGGCACCCCCCAGCATTTT.

The V gene is TRBV5-4, the J gene TRBJ1-6; tentative D call: TRBD1 (5 bases). The V gene's germline CDR1 is SGHNT and CDR2 YYREEE (reference sequence). This CDR3 is 19 amino acids long. Trimming shortened V by 3 bases and J by 0 bases, and 19 bases separated the two germline ends. The CDR3 nucleotides are TGTGCCAGCAGCTCCCAGGGTCAATCCGGAAGCTCCTATAATTCACCCCTCCACTTT. It encodes CASSSQGQSGSSYNSPLHF.

The gene calls are TRBV6-4 and TRBJ2-3; TRBD1 agrees at 9 bases. The V gene's germline CDR1 is MRHNA and CDR2 SNTAGT. There are 15 residues in the CDR3. Trimming at V came to 6 bases and at J to 4 bases, leaving 8 bases not matched to a gene. The CDR3 coding sequence is TGTGCCAGCAGCCTTGAAACAGGGGGCCCAGATACGCAGTATTTT. Protein sequence: CASSLETGGPDTQYF.

Ten or more counts support this clone. The rearrangement uses TRBV6-5 and TRBJ2-7; TRBD1 agrees at 7 bases. The V gene's germline CDR1 is MNHEY and CDR2 SVGAGI. CDR3 length: 13 amino acids. After removal of 5 bases from V and 6 bases from J, the junction contained 7 bases not matched to a gene. This CDR3 is CASSADRAREQYF. The CDR3 coding sequence is TGTGCCAGCAGTGCCGACAGGGCACGCGAGCAGTACTTC.

This clone has only one observation. V is TRBV6-5 and J is TRBJ1-2, with 7 bases that match TRBD1. Germline values: CDR1 MNHEY, CDR2 SVGAGI. The CDR3 totals 16 residues. Unmatched junction bases numbered 11, after V lost 2 bases and J lost 5 bases. The CDR3 sequence is CASSYTRDSYEYGYTF. Here the CDR3 DNA reads TGTGCCAGCAGTTACACTCGGGACAGCTACGAATATGGCTACACCTTC.

V is TRBV5-1 and J is TRBJ2-5; TRBD1 matches 9 bases. CDR3 size: 13 residues. Trimming cost V 6 bases and J 8 bases; bases outside gene matches: 8. Germline loops: CDR1 SGHRS, CDR2 YFSETQ. CDR3 nucleotide sequence: TGCGCCAGCAACCCGGGACAGGGCGACACCCAGTACTTC. Protein sequence: CASNPGQGDTQYF.

This sequence joins TRBV28 and TRBJ2-7, with D uncertain. CDR1 and CDR2 (germline): MDHEN, SYDVKM. This CDR3 comprises 12 residues. Between the trimmed V and J ends, which lost 2 bases and 7 bases, there was a span of 9 bases. The CDR3 DNA is TGTGCCAGCAGTTTACCTGCCCTAGAGCAGTACTTC. It encodes CASSLPALEQYF.

The V and J genes are TRBV5-5 and TRBJ2-5; D gene ambiguous. V was cut by 4 bases and J by 5 bases, with 12 bases left in between. The germline gives CDR1 SGHKS, CDR2 YYEKEE (reference sequence). This CDR3 has 13 residues. CDR3 amino acids: CASSVGSLETQYF. In nucleotides, the CDR3 is TGTGCCAGCAGCGTTGGGTCATTGGAGACCCAGTACTTC. Together with reference TRBV5-5 and TRBJ2-5, the CDR3 gives the full variable domain: DAGVTQSPTHLIKTRGQQVTLRCSPISGHKSVSWYQQVLGQGPQFIFQYYEKEERGRGNFPDRFSARQFPNYSSELNVNALLLGDSALYLCASSVGSLETQYFGPGTRLLVL.

The chain employs TRBV4-3 and TRBJ2-3, with 7 bases aligning to TRBD2. The CDR3 is 16 amino acids. The V and J ends lost 4 bases and 1 base, in that order; junction bases with no gene match: 8. Germline assignment: CDR1 LGHNA and CDR2 YSLEER. The CDR3 region has the DNA TGCGCCAGCAGCCCCGCGGGAGCCGGGGGCACAGATACGCAGTATTTT. Protein sequence: CASSPAGAGGTDTQYF.

CDR3 nucleotide sequence: TGTGCCAGCAGCGGCACGGGTTATAATTCACCCCTCCACTTT. Its protein is CASSGTGYNSPLHF. The chain carries TRBV9 and TRBJ1-6; no reliable D call. Germline CDR1 reads SGDLS; CDR2 reads YYNGEE. V lost 3 bases to trimming and J lost 4 bases, with 8 bases between them. CDR3 length equals 14 residues.

The CDR3 spells CASSFLTGGGNTIYF. The CDR3 DNA follows: TGTGCCAGCAGTTTTCTTACTGGTGGTGGAAACACCATATATTTT. This chain links TRBV28 with TRBJ1-3; no definite D call. Trimming removed 3 bases at V and 3 bases at J, with 12 bases between. Germline V gene lookup returns CDR1 MDHEN and CDR2 SYDVKM. The CDR3 spans 15 residues.

The chain is built from TRBV4-1 and TRBJ2-3; D remains ambiguous. The CDR3 loop spans 14 amino acids. Germline CDR1 and CDR2: MGHRA and YSYEKL. V lost 1 base and J 5 bases, leaving 10 bases between the germline ends. The CDR3 sequence is CASSQVQVVDTQYF. CDR3 nucleotide sequence: TGCGCCAGCAGCCAAGTTCAAGTGGTAGATACGCAGTATTTT.

V and J are TRBV19 and TRBJ1-1; 7 bases are shared with TRBD1. This CDR3 has 15 residues. Germline trimming cut 3 bases from V and 4 bases from J; bases unmatched to any gene: 8. CDR1 is LNHDA and CDR2 is SQIVND in the germline V gene (reference sequence). CDR3 sequence (DNA): TGTGCCAGTAGTATTAATCTCGCAGGGGGCACTGAAGCTTTCTTT. Its protein product is CASSINLAGGTEAFF.

This chain joins TRBV9 and TRBJ2-3, with a possible D match to TRBD2 (6 bases). This CDR3 region has 15 residues. The V gene lost 0 bases and the J gene lost 3 bases, with 11 bases spanning the gap. CDR1 and CDR2 (germline): SGDLS, YYNGEE. The CDR3 DNA reads as TGTGCCAGCAGCGTAGGAGACGGGAGAACAGATACGCAGTATTTT. Protein sequence: CASSVGDGRTDTQYF.

This clone was seen a handful of times. The J gene is TRBJ2-2, the V gene TRBV19; D is possibly TRBD2 (5 bases). Germline V gives CDR1 LNHDA, CDR2 SQIVND (reference sequence). V was cut by 3 bases and J by 4 bases, with 12 bases left in between. The CDR3 contains 15 residues. This CDR3 is CASSISGAGTGELFF. The DNA of the CDR3 is TGTGCCAGTAGTATTTCGGGCGCGGGCACCGGGGAGCTGTTTTTT.

This chain connects TRBV9 to TRBJ2-3; D remains unclear. Trimming left V 4 bases short and J 2 bases short, with 14 bases between. The CDR3 sequence is 15 residues long. Germline CDR1 is SGDLS and CDR2 is YYNGEE. CDR3 protein: CASSPQTPFTDTQYF. In DNA form, the CDR3 reads TGTGCCAGCAGCCCCCAGACACCTTTCACAGATACGCAGTATTTT.

CDR3 region: CASSSTYVIETQYF. The CDR3 DNA reads as TGTGCCAGCAGCTCTACTTATGTGATAGAGACCCAGTACTTC. The chain employs TRBV7-2 and TRBJ2-5; no clear D gene. Trimming cost V 4 bases and J 4 bases, with 13 bases left between them. In germline, CDR1 is SGHTA, CDR2 FQGNSA. The CDR3 consists of 14 residues.

This clone has only a few counts. The chain joins TRBV18 to TRBJ1-1; D is unresolved. V lost 3 bases and J 0 bases, leaving 11 bases between the germline ends. The CDR3 totals 15 residues. Germline CDR1 reads KGHSH; CDR2 reads LQKENI. The DNA of the CDR3 is TGTGCCAGCTCACCCCCAAGTGTCATGAACACTGAAGCTTTCTTT. Protein product: CASSPPSVMNTEAFF.

This clone was found a few times. The chain uses TRBV6-5 and TRBJ1-1; D unclear. CDR1 and CDR2 from the germline V gene are MNHEY and SVGAGI. Trimming left V 5 bases short and J 10 bases short, with 17 bases between. The CDR3 runs to 13 residues. The chain's CDR3 is CASSETVTTPAFF. For the CDR3, the DNA is TGTGCCAGCAGTGAGACTGTCACAACGCCAGCTTTCTTT.